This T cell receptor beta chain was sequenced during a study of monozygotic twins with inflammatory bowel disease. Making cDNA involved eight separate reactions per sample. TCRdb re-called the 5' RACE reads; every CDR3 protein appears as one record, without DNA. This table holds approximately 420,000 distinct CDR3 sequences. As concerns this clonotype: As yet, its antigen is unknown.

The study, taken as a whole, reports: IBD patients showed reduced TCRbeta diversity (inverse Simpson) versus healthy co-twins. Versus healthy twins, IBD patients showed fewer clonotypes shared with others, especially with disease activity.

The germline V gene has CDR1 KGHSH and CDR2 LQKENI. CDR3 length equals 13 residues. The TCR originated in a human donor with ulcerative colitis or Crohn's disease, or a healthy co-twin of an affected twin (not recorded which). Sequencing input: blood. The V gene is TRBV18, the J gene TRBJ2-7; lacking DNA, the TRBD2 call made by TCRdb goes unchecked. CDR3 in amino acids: CASRSGVSYEQYF.